One TCR beta chain is described in this entry. Using immunoSEQ multiplex PCR, the repertoire was profiled, and TCRdb retains in-frame clones only, with some absent. The sample lists some 150,000 clones, roughly 84% occurring once. These data originate in a study of blood T cell repertoires in COVID-19. Study details: The samples span acute and convalescent COVID-19 from the United States, Italy and Spain. Sources were T cells, B-cell-depleted T cells, or PBMCs; the material itself was cDNA or gDNA.

The sequence was obtained from a woman in her forties or fifties with acute or convalescent COVID-19. Specimen: peripheral blood.

The CDR3 DNA is TGTGCCAGCGGCTCGGGGAACACCGGGGAGCTGTTTTTT. Translation: CASGSGNTGELFF. The rearrangement uses TRBV21-1 and TRBJ2-2; TRBD2, as called in the table, went unchecked against the DNA. TRBV21-1 is listed as a pseudogene. This CDR3 is built from 13 residues.